Here is one T cell receptor beta chain with its context. Its specificity is not known. The CDR3 end falls 3 residues outside the read, so it is completed with the germline J gene. The CDR3 is 15 residues long. CDR1 SGHTA and CDR2 FQGNSA come from the germline V gene. Trimming removed 5 bases from V and 8 bases from J; junction bases left unmatched: 8. Profiling relied on immunoSEQ multiplex PCR, and the TCRdb table lists in-frame clones only, not all of them. This table holds 22,000 or so clones. These data belong to a study of T cells in women clearing cervical HPV infection. Findings and caveats of the study: A classifier using richness and V gene abundances reached an AUC of around 0.78.

Sequenced material: blood buffy coat. The chain links TRBV7-2 to TRBJ2-1; TRBD2 matches 11 bases. This clonotype was obtained from a woman aged 18 to 75 with a cervical HPV16 infection that either progressed to CIN3+ or cleared (not recorded which). The DNA read from the CDR3 is TGTGCCAGCAGCCGTAGCGGGGGGGCCAATCATGAG. Translation: CASSRSGGANHE. The full CDR3 reads CASSRSGGANHEQFF.